The clone carrying this T cell receptor beta chain was detected a few times. What it binds is unknown. The V gene lost 4 bases and the J gene lost 4 bases, with 17 bases spanning the gap. This CDR3 is 15 amino acids long. The germline V gene has CDR1 SGHRS and CDR2 YFSETQ. This sample was included in a study of cytomegalovirus exposure and HLA in healthy donors. Overall study findings and caveats: Earlier analysis found most TCR beta V segments productive about 87% or about 30% of the time. Reported performance of the classifier showed diagnosis of cytomegalovirus status with high specificity and sensitivity. CMV antigen specificity was confirmed in vitro for three CMV-associated chains. Cytomegalovirus association was listed for approximately 150 TCR beta chains.

A multiplex PCR was run with 60 Vbeta primers and 13 Jbeta primers. The protocol was immunoSEQ multiplex PCR, while the TCRdb copy is restricted to in-frame clones and leaves out a portion. The profile shows some 120,000 clones, 80% to 85% of them singletons. Sequencing used PBMCs. The clonotype comes from a man aged 25 to 40 in good health and CMV-seropositive. The rearrangement links TRBV5-1 to TRBJ1-2, with D possibly TRBD1 on 6 matching bases. The CDR3 DNA follows: TGCGCCAGCAGCCCTGGACAGAGTTCGGGCTATGGCTACACCTTC. It yields the protein CASSPGQSSGYGYTF.